Listed below are T cell receptor beta chains from one sample, sequenced in a study of cytomegalovirus exposure and HLA in healthy donors. Sequencing was performed with immunoSEQ multiplex PCR; in TCRdb, only in-frame clones are kept and a portion is missing. This specimen shows 200,000 or so clones; the ten leading clones hold around 1.1%. Sequencing input: PBMCs. These receptors originate from a girl between 2 and 10 years old in good health and CMV-seropositive. Each CDR3 is given with its conserved first and last residue. The order of the fields is J gene, V gene, CDR3 protein.

J gene: TRBJ2-1
V gene: TRBV11-2
CDR3 protein: CASSPPGLSNYNEQFF

J gene: TRBJ1-1
V gene: TRBV19
CDR3 protein: CASSIEALNTEAFF

J gene: TRBJ1-4
V gene: TRBV6-1
CDR3 protein: CASSETQGWESELFF

J gene: TRBJ2-7
V gene: TRBV7-6
CDR3 protein: CASSLVGDPDGLAVYEQYF

J gene: TRBJ2-5
V gene: TRBV4-1
CDR3 protein: CASSQEPPSGRGETQYF

J gene: TRBJ2-1
V gene: TRBV6-4
CDR3 protein: CASSSRGGRNEQFF

J gene: TRBJ1-2
V gene: TRBV29-1
CDR3 protein: CSVLTSYGYTF

J gene: TRBJ2-5
V gene: TRBV6-1
CDR3 protein: CASTGTSGQETQYF

J gene: TRBJ2-2
V gene: TRBV5-1
CDR3 protein: CASRNTGGGADTGELFF

J gene: TRBJ1-5
V gene: TRBV19
CDR3 protein: CASTVLKQGYSNQPQHF

J gene: TRBJ2-3
V gene: TRBV10-3
CDR3 protein: CATRGQGSDTQYF

J gene: TRBJ2-3
V gene: TRBV25-1
CDR3 protein: CASSEELAGGMDTQYF

J gene: TRBJ2-5
V gene: TRBV9
CDR3 protein: CASGGGRRETQYF

J gene: TRBJ2-1
V gene: TRBV30
CDR3 protein: CAWSVAGGGGFF

J gene: TRBJ2-5
V gene: TRBV5-4
CDR3 protein: CASSWPGTGYETQYF

J gene: TRBJ2-7
V gene: TRBV19
CDR3 protein: CASSTRTGSHEQYF

J gene: TRBJ1-5
V gene: TRBV19
CDR3 protein: CASSITGGRGSNQPQHF

J gene: TRBJ1-2
V gene: TRBV19
CDR3 protein: CASSHRGLGSYGYTF

J gene: TRBJ2-7
V gene: TRBV28
CDR3 protein: CASSLTGKGYEQYF

J gene: TRBJ2-7
V gene: TRBV5-1
CDR3 protein: CASSRGGRQVGYEQYF

J gene: TRBJ2-7
V gene: TRBV7-3
CDR3 protein: CASSFDRELEQYF

J gene: TRBJ1-1
V gene: TRBV6-1
CDR3 protein: CASLWGLEAFF

J gene: TRBJ2-3
V gene: TRBV27
CDR3 protein: CASSLGEFADTQYF

J gene: TRBJ2-1
V gene: TRBV6-5
CDR3 protein: CASSYGGTSGINKFF

J gene: TRBJ2-7
V gene: TRBV25-1
CDR3 protein: CASSASYEQYF

J gene: TRBJ2-2
V gene: TRBV1
CDR3 protein: CTSSDTSGPGSGDTGELFF

J gene: TRBJ2-3
V gene: TRBV5-1
CDR3 protein: CASSLADSTTDTQYF

J gene: TRBJ2-2
V gene: TRBV4-2
CDR3 protein: CASSQDSPASGFANTGELFF

J gene: TRBJ2-3
V gene: TRBV6-5
CDR3 protein: CASSRGGASTDTQYF

J gene: TRBJ2-7
V gene: TRBV28
CDR3 protein: CASSPGQGYSYEQYF

J gene: TRBJ1-2
V gene: TRBV6-5
CDR3 protein: CASSYTPGVTGYTF